This entry is about one T cell receptor (beta chain). These data are taken from a study of PD-1 blockade in classical Hodgkin lymphoma. The protocol was immunoSEQ multiplex PCR, while the TCRdb copy is restricted to in-frame clones and leaves out a portion. The sample contains roughly 97,000 clones, approximately 80% of which appear only once. Germline assignment: CDR1 MDHEN and CDR2 SYDVKM. The junction had 7 bases not matched to a gene; V was cut back by 5 bases and J by 6 bases. The CDR3 has 14 amino acids. Every single patient, without exception, relapsed after autologous stem cell transplantation, and brentuximab vedotin exposure varied.

The chain couples TRBV28 to TRBJ1-5; 7 nucleotides line up with TRBD1. The clonotype was recovered from a human donor with classical Hodgkin lymphoma. The sample was peripheral blood mononuclear cells (PBMCs), taken at baseline. The CDR3, as DNA: TGTGCCAGCAGTCTCACAGGGGTTGTTCAGCCCCAGCATTTT. Protein: CASSLTGVVQPQHF.